These 29 T cell receptor beta chains were all obtained from the same sample, sequenced in a study of identical twins (TCRdb year 2016). The library was built by means of 5' RACE. These reads were obtained on an Illumina HiSeq 2000. TCRdb trimmed public reads at Q25 via fastp, called clones via MiXCR and kept in-frame beta chains. Every distinct CDR3 protein forms one entry, paired with its most common genes and DNA. Present in this sample are around 450,000 distinct CDR3 sequences, around 14% of which were seen just once. Approximately 0.52% of the sample is taken by the ten largest. This sample was also put to use in a study of yellow fever vaccine responses in identical twins.

What was sequenced was CD4+ T cells sorted from blood. The origin of the receptors is a woman aged 18 to 35 in good health.

This clonotype was counted ten times or more. The J gene is TRBJ2-3, the V gene TRBV4-1, with 13 nucleotides matching TRBD2. CDR1 and CDR2 from the germline V gene are MGHRA and YSYEKL. After removal of 3 bases from V and 7 bases from J, the junction contained 4 bases not matched to a gene. The CDR3 runs to 15 residues. DNA for the CDR3: TGCGCCAGCAGCCAGGAACTAGCGGGGGGGCATACGCAGTATTTT. This translates into CASSQELAGGHTQYF.

This clonotype appeared a few times. The V gene is TRBV15, the J gene TRBJ1-1; no reliable D call. The CDR3 runs to 14 residues. V lost 0 bases and J lost 0, with 5 bases in between. Germline V gene data show CDR1 as LNHNV and CDR2 as YYDKDF (reference sequence). The DNA of the CDR3 is TGTGCCACCAGCAGAGATCAGGTGAACACTGAAGCTTTCTTT. Translated, it gives CATSRDQVNTEAFF.

The genes are TRBV10-2 and TRBJ2-7; the match to TRBD1 covers 8 bases. This CDR3 contains 14 residues. Germline values: CDR1 WSHSY, CDR2 SAAADI. The ends lost 6 bases at V and 5 bases at J; junction bases unmatched: 9. The CDR3 reads CASSIGQGRDEQYF. The CDR3 DNA follows: TGCGCCAGCAGCATAGGACAGGGAAGGGACGAGCAGTACTTC.

The rearrangement joins TRBV11-2 to TRBJ2-7; no definite D call. Trimming took 2 bases from V and 4 from J, leaving 15 bases between them. Germline loops: CDR1 SGHAT, CDR2 FQNNGV. The CDR3 has 15 amino acids. The CDR3 nucleotides read TGTGCCAGCAGCTTACTCCCGACCGAGGCGTACGAGCAGTACTTC. This translates into CASSLLPTEAYEQYF.

A remark on this clonotype: The junction departs from germline at one end; a sequencing error may be responsible. This rearrangement joins TRBV24-1 to TRBJ2-2; D is perhaps TRBD1 or TRBD2 (6 bases each). Germline CDR1 reads KGHDR; CDR2 reads SFDVKD. The CDR3 is 15 residues long. Written as DNA, the CDR3 is TGTGCCACCAGTGACCCGCTAAGCTCATCGGGGGCGCCGATTTTT. Encoded protein: CATSDPLSSSGAPIF.

The rearrangement joins TRBV7-2 to TRBJ1-3; D may be TRBD1 (5 bases). This CDR3 contains 15 residues. Germline CDR1 SGHTA, CDR2 FQGNSA. Trimming cost V 3 bases and J 2 bases, with 11 bases left between them. The CDR3 bases are TGTGCCAGCAGCTTCAGACAGTTGACTGGAAACACCATATATTTT. This translates into CASSFRQLTGNTIYF.

This clonotype was found a few times. This chain links TRBV5-1 with TRBJ1-2; no definite D call. The V end lost 4 bases, the J end lost 3 bases, and 13 bases lay between the germline ends. The CDR3 has 14 residues. Germline CDR1 reads SGHRS; CDR2 reads YFSETQ. Here the CDR3 reads CASSTGVVDYGYTF. The CDR3, as DNA: TGCGCCAGCAGCACGGGTGTGGTGGACTATGGCTACACCTTC.

V usage is TRBV5-8 and J usage is TRBJ1-5; D is unresolved. The germline V gene encodes CDR1 SGHTS and CDR2 YDEGEE. The CDR3 has 14 amino acids. Trimming pared 0 bases from V and 7 bases from J, leaving 11 bases between. The CDR3 nucleotides read TGTGCCAGCAGCTTGGACCCGTCCCCGCAGCCCCAGCATTTT. Protein product: CASSLDPSPQPQHF.

This clonotype was seen just once. One junction end disagrees with the germline gene, perhaps due to a read error. CDR3: CASCQATGAAGELFF. For the CDR3, the DNA is TGTGCCAGCTGCCAAGCGACAGGGGCGGCCGGGGAGCTGTTTTTT. The chain has TRBV3-1 and TRBJ2-2; TRBD1 matches at 8 bases. Germline-derived CDR1 and CDR2 are LGHDT and YNNKEL (reference sequence). This CDR3 is built from 15 residues.

In this sample, this clonotype turned up a few times. This chain joins TRBV4-3 and TRBJ1-5, with D unresolved. Germline CDR1 reads LGHNA; CDR2 reads YSLEER. The V and J ends lost 1 base and 6 bases respectively, with 7 bases between them. This CDR3 region has 13 residues. In DNA, the CDR3 is TGCGCCAGCAGCCAAGTGGTGGGTCAGCCCCAGCATTTT. Translating gives CASSQVVGQPQHF.

This sequence joins TRBV2 and TRBJ2-1; D gene ambiguous. The germline gives CDR1 SNHLY, CDR2 FYNNEI. The CDR3 is 13 amino acids. The germline V and J ends were trimmed by 1 base and 3 bases, with 4 bases remaining between them. The DNA of the CDR3 is TGTGCCAGCAGTGAAGGCGGCTACAATGAGCAGTTCTTC. Its protein product is CASSEGGYNEQFF.

V gene TRBV2 combines with J gene TRBJ2-2, with 10 bases fitting TRBD2. The J segment lost 1 base and the V segment lost 2 bases, leaving 10 bases of the junction unmatched. Germline V gene data show CDR1 as SNHLY and CDR2 as FYNNEI. The CDR3 has 19 residues. The CDR3 reads CASSELALAGGLNTGELFF. In nucleotides, the CDR3 is TGTGCCAGCAGTGAATTGGCGTTAGCGGGGGGCTTGAACACCGGGGAGCTGTTTTTT.

The chain joins TRBV2 to TRBJ1-1; D ambiguous. This CDR3 has 12 residues. Germline-derived CDR1 and CDR2 are SNHLY and FYNNEI. Deletions cut 7 bases from V and 11 bases from J, with 17 bases between. The CDR3 bases are TGTGCCAGCAATGTTAGGGCTGCGGATGCTTTCTTT. Protein sequence: CASNVRAADAFF. The full variable domain, completed using reference TRBV2 and TRBJ1-1, is EPEVTQTPSHQVTQMGQEVILRCVPISNHLYFYWYRQILGQKVEFLVSFYNNEISEKSEIFDDQFSVERPDGSNFTLKIRSTKLEDSAMYFCASNVRAADAFFGQGTRLTVV.

The J gene is TRBJ2-6, the V gene TRBV5-1; a weak D match, TRBD1 (6 bases). With 0 bases removed from V and 2 bases from J, the gap between germline ends came to 6 bases. Germline CDR1 reads SGHRS; CDR2 reads YFSETQ. This CDR3 spans 15 amino acids. The CDR3 DNA is TGCGCCAGCAGCTTGGGGACAGCTGGGGCCAACGTCCTGACTTTC. Protein: CASSLGTAGANVLTF.

This clonotype occurred a few times. The V and J genes are TRBV12-3 or TRBV12-4 and TRBJ2-2, with unresolved D. V shed 4 bases and J shed 1 base, with 7 bases lying between them. The CDR3 has 14 amino acids. CDR3 sequence reads: CASSYNGNTGELFF. Here the CDR3 DNA reads TGTGCCAGCAGTTATAACGGGAACACCGGGGAGCTGTTTTTT.

The chain couples TRBV4-1 to TRBJ2-7; 9 bases are shared with TRBD1. The CDR3 has 15 amino acids. Germline V lookup: CDR1 MGHRA, CDR2 YSYEKL. V shed 3 bases, J shed 3 bases, and the junction held 6 bases outside the gene matches. The CDR3 nucleotides are TGCGCCAGCAGCCAGACGGAGGGACAGGGCTACGAGCAGTACTTC. Amino acids: CASSQTEGQGYEQYF.

The chain couples TRBV14 to TRBJ2-5; maybe TRBD2 (6 bases). Germline CDR1 and CDR2: SGHDN and FVKESK. Trimming stripped 8 bases from V and 1 base from J, with 11 bases between. CDR3 size: 13 residues. The CDR3 bases are TGTGCCAGCGCCGGACTATTCCAAGAGACCCAGTACTTC. This sequence encodes CASAGLFQETQYF.

This chain joins TRBV28 and TRBJ1-1; the D gene is possibly TRBD1 (6 bases). Trimming left V 7 bases short and J 8 bases short, with 17 bases between. Germline CDR1 reads MDHEN; CDR2 reads SYDVKM. The CDR3 length is 13 residues. The CDR3 is CASTSPGAGEAFF. CDR3 sequence (DNA): TGTGCCAGCACCTCCCCAGGGGCTGGGGAAGCTTTCTTT. Complete variable domain (other parts from reference TRBV28 and TRBJ1-1): DVKVTQSSRYLVKRTGEKVFLECVQDMDHENMFWYRQDPGLGLRLIYFSYDVKMKEKGDIPEGYSVSREKKERFSLILESASTNQTSMYLCASTSPGAGEAFFGQGTRLTVV.

This clonotype occurred a few times. This chain links TRBV6-5 with TRBJ2-7, with D maybe TRBD1 (5 bases). V was trimmed by 11 bases and J by 3 bases, leaving 14 bases between them. This CDR3 has 12 amino acids. CDR1 and CDR2 (germline): MNHEY, SVGAGI. Here the CDR3 reads CAVQAGNYEQYF. The CDR3 DNA sequence: TGTGCCGTCCAAGCAGGGAACTACGAGCAGTACTTC.

This clonotype was recorded at least ten times. DNA of the CDR3: TGTGCCAGCAGTCCCGAGGGGAAGGCGGGCCGAGATACGCAGTATTTT. It translates to CASSPEGKAGRDTQYF. The V call is TRBV12-3 or TRBV12-4, the J call TRBJ2-3, with D perhaps assigned TRBD1 or TRBD2 (5 bases each). The CDR3 is 16 amino acids. V shed 5 bases and J shed 5 bases, with 20 bases lying between them.

This clonotype was observed a few times. This rearrangement joins TRBV7-9 to TRBJ1-6, with TRBD1 as a possible D gene (5 bases). Germline CDR1 and CDR2: SEHNR and FQNEAQ (reference sequence). The V end was cut by 5 bases, the J end by 9 bases, with 23 bases between. The CDR3 runs 17 residues. As DNA, the CDR3 is TGTGCCAGCAGCCTGGTCCGGGGACTACTATGGGGTTCACCCCTCCACTTT. This encodes CASSLVRGLLWGSPLHF. The entire variable domain, with the rest obtained from reference TRBV7-9 and TRBJ1-6, is as follows: DTGVSQNPRHKITKRGQNVTFRCDPISEHNRLYWYRQTLGQGPEFLTYFQNEAQLEKSRLLSDRFSAERPKGSFSTLEIQRTEQGDSAMYLCASSLVRGLLWGSPLHFGNGTRLTVT.

The chain combines TRBV7-2 with TRBJ2-7; D gene unclear. V shed 5 bases and J shed 7 bases, with 18 bases lying between them. The germline V gene has CDR1 SGHTA and CDR2 FQGNSA. CDR3 length equals 14 residues. CDR3 sequence reads: CASSPERPGPEQYF. The CDR3 region has the DNA TGTGCCAGCAGCCCCGAAAGACCGGGCCCGGAGCAGTACTTC. Using reference TRBV7-2 and TRBJ2-7 for the parts outside the CDR3, the full variable domain is GAGVSQSPSNKVTEKGKDVELRCDPISGHTALYWYRQSLGQGLEFLIYFQGNSAPDKSGLPSDRFSAERTGGSVSTLTIQRTQQEDSAVYLCASSPERPGPEQYFGPGTRLTVT.

This clonotype was recorded a few times. The chain couples TRBV4-1 to TRBJ2-5, with D perhaps being TRBD1 or TRBD2 (5 bases each). Germline loops: CDR1 MGHRA, CDR2 YSYEKL. Trimming removed 2 bases at V and 2 bases at J, with 15 bases between. The CDR3 consists of 16 residues. CDR3 sequence: CASSQYPGPVQETQYF. In DNA, the CDR3 is TGCGCCAGCAGCCAATACCCGGGACCAGTACAAGAGACCCAGTACTTC.

This clonotype appeared a few times. The rearrangement uses TRBV14 and TRBJ1-4, with D uncertain. V lost 1 base to trimming and J lost 1 base, with 10 bases between them. The CDR3 consists of 16 residues. Germline CDR1 and CDR2: SGHDN and FVKESK. CDR3 in DNA: TGTGCCAGCAGCCAAGGTGAACGGGAAACTAATGAAAAACTGTTTTTT. Its protein is CASSQGERETNEKLFF.

This clonotype was picked up a small number of times. V gene TRBV20-1 combines with J gene TRBJ2-1; TRBD1 agrees at 7 bases. The CDR3 runs 13 residues. Germline V gene sequence: CDR1 DFQATT, CDR2 SNEGSKA (reference sequence). V dropped 6 bases and J dropped 2; count of bases not matched to a gene: 4. CDR3 protein: CSATGPTYNEQFF. The CDR3 DNA sequence: TGCAGTGCGACAGGGCCAACCTACAATGAGCAGTTCTTC.

The chain combines TRBV6-2 or TRBV6-3 with TRBJ2-4; tentative D call: TRBD1 (6 bases). CDR3 length equals 13 residues. Germline V gene lookup returns CDR1 MNHEY and CDR2 SVGEGT. V shed 4 bases and J shed 6 bases, with 10 bases lying between them. The CDR3 nucleotides are TGTGCCAGCAGTTGGACAGCTGGAAACATTCAGTACTTC. Protein sequence: CASSWTAGNIQYF.

This clonotype came up a few times. One end of the junction does not line up with germline, which may come from a read error. This sequence joins TRBV5-5 and TRBJ2-5; TRBD2 matches 8 bases. The germline V gene has CDR1 SGHKS and CDR2 YYEKEE (reference sequence). There are 16 residues in the CDR3. CDR3 sequence (DNA): TGTGCCAGCAGTCTGGTAATAGCGGGGCCCCAAGGGACCCAGTACTTC. Translation: CASSLVIAGPQGTQYF.

V and J are TRBV10-1 and TRBJ2-7, with 8 bases matching TRBD1. J was trimmed by 1 base and V by 3 bases; bases with no gene match: 5. The CDR3 extends over 15 amino acids. Germline-derived CDR1 and CDR2 are WNHNN and SYGVQD (reference sequence). This chain's CDR3 is CASSDLGTGSYEQYF. The CDR3 DNA reads as TGCGCCAGCAGTGACCTCGGGACAGGATCCTACGAGCAGTACTTC.

This chain joins TRBV6-1 and TRBJ2-1; 11 nucleotides align to TRBD1. The CDR3 covers 16 residues. CDR1 and CDR2 (germline): MNHNS, SASEGT. V lost 5 bases to trimming and J lost 3 bases; unmatched junction nucleotides: 6. In DNA, the CDR3 is TGTGCCAGCAGTCCACCCGGGACAGGGGGCTACAATGAGCAGTTCTTC. As protein: CASSPPGTGGYNEQFF.